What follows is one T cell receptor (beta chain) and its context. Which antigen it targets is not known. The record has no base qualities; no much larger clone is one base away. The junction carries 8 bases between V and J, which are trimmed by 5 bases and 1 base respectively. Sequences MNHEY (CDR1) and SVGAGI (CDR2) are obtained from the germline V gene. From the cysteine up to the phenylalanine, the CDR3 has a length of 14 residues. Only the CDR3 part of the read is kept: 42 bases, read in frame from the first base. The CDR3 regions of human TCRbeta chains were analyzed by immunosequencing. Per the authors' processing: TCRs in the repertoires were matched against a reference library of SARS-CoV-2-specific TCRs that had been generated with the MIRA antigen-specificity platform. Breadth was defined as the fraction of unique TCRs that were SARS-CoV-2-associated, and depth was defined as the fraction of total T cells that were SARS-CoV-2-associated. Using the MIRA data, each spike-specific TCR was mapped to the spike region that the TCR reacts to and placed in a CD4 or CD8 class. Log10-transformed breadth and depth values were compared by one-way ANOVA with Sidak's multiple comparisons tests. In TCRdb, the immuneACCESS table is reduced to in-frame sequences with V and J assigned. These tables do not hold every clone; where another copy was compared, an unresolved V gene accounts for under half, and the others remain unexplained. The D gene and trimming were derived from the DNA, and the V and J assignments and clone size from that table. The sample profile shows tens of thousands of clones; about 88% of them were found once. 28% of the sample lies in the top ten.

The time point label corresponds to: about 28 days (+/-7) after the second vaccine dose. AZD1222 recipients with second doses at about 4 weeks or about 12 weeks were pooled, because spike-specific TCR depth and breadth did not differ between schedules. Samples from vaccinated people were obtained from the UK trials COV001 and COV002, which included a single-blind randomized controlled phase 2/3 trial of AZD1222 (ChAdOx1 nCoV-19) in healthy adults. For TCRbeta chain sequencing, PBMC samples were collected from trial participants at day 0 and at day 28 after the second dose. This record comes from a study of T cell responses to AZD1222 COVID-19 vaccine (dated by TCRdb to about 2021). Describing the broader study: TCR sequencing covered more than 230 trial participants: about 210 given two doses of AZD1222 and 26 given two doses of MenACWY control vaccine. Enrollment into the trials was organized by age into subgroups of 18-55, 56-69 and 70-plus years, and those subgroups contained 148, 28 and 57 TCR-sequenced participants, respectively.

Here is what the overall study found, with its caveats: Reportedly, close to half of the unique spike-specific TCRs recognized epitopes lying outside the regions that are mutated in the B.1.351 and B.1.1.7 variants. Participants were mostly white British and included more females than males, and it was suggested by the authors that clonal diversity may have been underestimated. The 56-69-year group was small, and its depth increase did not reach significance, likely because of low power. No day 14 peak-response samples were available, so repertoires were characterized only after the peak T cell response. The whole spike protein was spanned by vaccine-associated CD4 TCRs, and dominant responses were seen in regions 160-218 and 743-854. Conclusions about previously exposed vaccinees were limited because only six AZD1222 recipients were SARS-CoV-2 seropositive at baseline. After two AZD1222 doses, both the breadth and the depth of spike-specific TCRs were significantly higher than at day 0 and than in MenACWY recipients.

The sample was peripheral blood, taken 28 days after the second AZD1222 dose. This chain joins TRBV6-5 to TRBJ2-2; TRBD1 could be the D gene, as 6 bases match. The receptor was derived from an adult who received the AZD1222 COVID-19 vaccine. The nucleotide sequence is TGTGCCAGCAGTAAACAGGGGAACACCGGGGAGCTGTTTTTT. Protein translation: CASSKQGNTGELFF.